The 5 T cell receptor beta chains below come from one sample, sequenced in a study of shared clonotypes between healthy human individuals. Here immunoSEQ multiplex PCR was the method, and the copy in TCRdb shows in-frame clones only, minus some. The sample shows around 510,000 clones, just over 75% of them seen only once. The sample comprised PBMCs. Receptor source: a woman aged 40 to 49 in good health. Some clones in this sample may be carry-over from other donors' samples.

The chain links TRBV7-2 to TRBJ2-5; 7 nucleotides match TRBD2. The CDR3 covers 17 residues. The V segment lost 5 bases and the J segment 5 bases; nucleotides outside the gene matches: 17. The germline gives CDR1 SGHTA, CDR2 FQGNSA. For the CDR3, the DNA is TGTGCCAGCAGCGTAGTAGGGGCCGCCAACGGGAGGGAGACCCAGTACTTC. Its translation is CASSVVGAANGRETQYF.

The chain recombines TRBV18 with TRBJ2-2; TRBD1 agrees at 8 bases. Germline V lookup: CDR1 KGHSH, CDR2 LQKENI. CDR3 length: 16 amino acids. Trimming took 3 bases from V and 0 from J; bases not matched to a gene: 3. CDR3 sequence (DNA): TGTGCCAGCTCACCTGAACAGGGGGCGAACACCGGGGAGCTGTTTTTT. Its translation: CASSPEQGANTGELFF. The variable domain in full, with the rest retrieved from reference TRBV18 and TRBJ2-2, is NAGVMQNPRHLVRRRGQEARLRCSPMKGHSHVYWYRQLPEEGLKFMVYLQKENIIDESGMPKERFSAEFPKEGPSILRIQQVVRGDSAAYFCASSPEQGANTGELFFGEGSRLTVL.

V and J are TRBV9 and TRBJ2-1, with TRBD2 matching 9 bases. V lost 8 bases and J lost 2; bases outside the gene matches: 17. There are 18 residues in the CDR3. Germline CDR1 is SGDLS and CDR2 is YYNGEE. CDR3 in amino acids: CASQSPAGGPQAYNEQFF. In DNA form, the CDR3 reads TGTGCCAGTCAGTCCCCCGCGGGAGGGCCTCAAGCCTACAATGAGCAGTTCTTC.

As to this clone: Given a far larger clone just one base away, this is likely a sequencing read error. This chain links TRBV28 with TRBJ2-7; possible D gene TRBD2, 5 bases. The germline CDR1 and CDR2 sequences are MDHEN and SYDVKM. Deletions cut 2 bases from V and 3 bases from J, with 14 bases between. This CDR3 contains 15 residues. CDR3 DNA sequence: TGTGCCAGCAGTTTAAGTCCTAGCAGGAGCTACGAGCAGTACTTC. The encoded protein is CASSLSPSRSYEQYF.

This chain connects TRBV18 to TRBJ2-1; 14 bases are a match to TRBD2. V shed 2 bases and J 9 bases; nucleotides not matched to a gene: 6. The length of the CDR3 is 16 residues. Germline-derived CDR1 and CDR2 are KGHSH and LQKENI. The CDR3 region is CASSPVGLAGGGEQFF. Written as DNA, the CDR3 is TGTGCCAGCTCACCAGTCGGACTAGCGGGAGGAGGTGAGCAGTTCTTC.